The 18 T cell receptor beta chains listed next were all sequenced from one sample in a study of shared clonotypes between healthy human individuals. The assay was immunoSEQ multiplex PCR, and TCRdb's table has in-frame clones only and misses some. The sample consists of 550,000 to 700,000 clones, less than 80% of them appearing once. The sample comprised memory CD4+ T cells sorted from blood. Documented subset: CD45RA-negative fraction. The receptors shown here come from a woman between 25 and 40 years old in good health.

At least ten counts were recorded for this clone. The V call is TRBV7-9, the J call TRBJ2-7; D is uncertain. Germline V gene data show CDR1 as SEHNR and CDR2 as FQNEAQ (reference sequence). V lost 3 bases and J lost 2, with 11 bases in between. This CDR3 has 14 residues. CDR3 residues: CASSLTHSPYEQYF. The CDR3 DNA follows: TGTGCCAGCAGCTTGACACATTCGCCCTACGAGCAGTACTTC.

The DNA for the CDR3 is TGCGCCAGCAGCCAAGAAGGGGTCAGAATTTACACTGAAGCTTTCTTT. Its protein product is CASSQEGVRIYTEAFF. The chain combines TRBV4-1 with TRBJ1-1, with D perhaps matching TRBD1 (5 bases). The V gene's germline CDR1 is MGHRA and CDR2 YSYEKL. CDR3 size: 16 residues. V lost 0 bases, J lost 3 bases, and 14 bases lay in between.

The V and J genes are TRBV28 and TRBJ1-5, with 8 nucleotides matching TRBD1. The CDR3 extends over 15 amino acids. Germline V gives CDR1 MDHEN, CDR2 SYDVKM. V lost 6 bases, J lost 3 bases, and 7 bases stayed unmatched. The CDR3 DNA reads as TGTGCCAGCAGAGAACCAGGGGGCTCCAATCAGCCCCAGCATTTT. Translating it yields CASREPGGSNQPQHF.

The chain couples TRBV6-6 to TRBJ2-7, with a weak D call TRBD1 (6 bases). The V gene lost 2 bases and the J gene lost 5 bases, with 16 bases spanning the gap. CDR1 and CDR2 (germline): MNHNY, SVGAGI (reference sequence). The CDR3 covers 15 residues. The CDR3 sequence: CASSYTYETGHEQYF. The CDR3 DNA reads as TGTGCCAGCAGTTACACCTACGAGACAGGTCACGAGCAGTACTTC.

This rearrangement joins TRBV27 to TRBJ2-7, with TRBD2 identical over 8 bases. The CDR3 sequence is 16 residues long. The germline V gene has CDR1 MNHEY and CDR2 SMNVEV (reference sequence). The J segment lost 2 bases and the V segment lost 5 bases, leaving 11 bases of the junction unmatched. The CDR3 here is CASSARPGLGAYEQYF. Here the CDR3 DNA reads TGTGCCAGCAGTGCGAGACCGGGACTAGGGGCCTACGAGCAGTACTTC.

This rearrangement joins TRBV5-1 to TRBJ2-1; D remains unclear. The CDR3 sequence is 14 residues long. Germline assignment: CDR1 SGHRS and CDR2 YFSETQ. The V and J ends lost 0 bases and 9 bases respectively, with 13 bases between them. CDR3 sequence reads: CASSLGYGLSEQFF. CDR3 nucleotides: TGCGCCAGCAGCTTGGGGTACGGTCTATCTGAGCAGTTCTTC. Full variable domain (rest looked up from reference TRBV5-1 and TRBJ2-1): KAGVTQTPRYLIKTRGQQVTLSCSPISGHRSVSWYQQTPGQGLQFLFEYFSETQRNKGNFPGRFSGRQFSNSRSEMNVSTLELGDSALYLCASSLGYGLSEQFFGPGTRLTVL.

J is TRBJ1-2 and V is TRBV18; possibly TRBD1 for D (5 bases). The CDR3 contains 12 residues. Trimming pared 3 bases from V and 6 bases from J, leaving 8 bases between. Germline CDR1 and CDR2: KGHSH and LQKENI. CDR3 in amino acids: CASSPQGDGYTF. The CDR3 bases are TGTGCCAGCTCACCTCAAGGGGATGGCTACACCTTC.

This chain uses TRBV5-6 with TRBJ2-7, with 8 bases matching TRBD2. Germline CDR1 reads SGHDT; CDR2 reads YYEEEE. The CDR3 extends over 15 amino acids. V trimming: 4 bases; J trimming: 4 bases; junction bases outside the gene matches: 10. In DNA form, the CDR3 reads TGTGCCAGCAGCGGCGGACCTAGCGGGTGGTACGAGCAGTACTTC. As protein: CASSGGPSGWYEQYF. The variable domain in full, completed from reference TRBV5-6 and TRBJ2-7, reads DAGVTQSPTHLIKTRGQQVTLRCSPKSGHDTVSWYQQALGQGPQFIFQYYEEEERQRGNFPDRFSGHQFPNYSSELNVNALLLGDSALYLCASSGGPSGWYEQYFGPGTRLTVT.

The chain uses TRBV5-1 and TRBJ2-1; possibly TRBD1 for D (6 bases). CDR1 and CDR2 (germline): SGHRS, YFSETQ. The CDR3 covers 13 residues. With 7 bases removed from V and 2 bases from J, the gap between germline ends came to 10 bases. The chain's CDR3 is CASHGQTYNEQFF. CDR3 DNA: TGCGCCAGCCATGGACAGACCTACAATGAGCAGTTCTTC.

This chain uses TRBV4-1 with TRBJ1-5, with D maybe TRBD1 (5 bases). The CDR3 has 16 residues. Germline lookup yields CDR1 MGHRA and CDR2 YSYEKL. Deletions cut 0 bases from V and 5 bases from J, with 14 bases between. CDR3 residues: CASSQEDAGFDQPQHF. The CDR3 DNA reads TGCGCCAGCAGCCAAGAAGACGCAGGGTTTGATCAGCCCCAGCATTTT.

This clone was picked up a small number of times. CDR3 loop: CASSRTSRDPGQYF. The CDR3, as DNA: TGTGCCAGCAGTAGGACTAGTCGGGACCCTGGGCAGTACTTC. The chain couples TRBV6-5 to TRBJ2-7; 7 positions agree with TRBD2. Germline lookup yields CDR1 MNHEY and CDR2 SVGAGI. This CDR3 contains 14 residues. V was pared by 5 bases and J by 9 bases, with 13 bases of the junction left unmatched.

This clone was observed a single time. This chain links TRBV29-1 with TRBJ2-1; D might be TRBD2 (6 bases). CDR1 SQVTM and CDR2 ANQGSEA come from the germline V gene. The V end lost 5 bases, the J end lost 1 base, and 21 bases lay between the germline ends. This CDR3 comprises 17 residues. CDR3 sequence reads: CSVPPGLSRVSYNEQFF. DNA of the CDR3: TGCAGCGTTCCCCCCGGACTATCGAGAGTATCCTACAATGAGCAGTTCTTC.

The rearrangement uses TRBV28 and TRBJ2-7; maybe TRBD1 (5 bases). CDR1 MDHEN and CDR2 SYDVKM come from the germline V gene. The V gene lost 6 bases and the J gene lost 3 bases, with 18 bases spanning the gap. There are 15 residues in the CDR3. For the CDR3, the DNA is TGTGCCAGCAGCTCTTATGTAAGGGGCCTCTACGAGCAGTACTTC. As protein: CASSSYVRGLYEQYF.

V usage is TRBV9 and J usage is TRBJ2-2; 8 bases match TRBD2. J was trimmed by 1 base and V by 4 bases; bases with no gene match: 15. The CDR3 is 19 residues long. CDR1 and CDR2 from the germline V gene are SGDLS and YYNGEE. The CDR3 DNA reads TGTGCCAGCAGCACGCTTTTTTTCCCGGGACTAGGGAACACCGGGGAGCTGTTTTTT. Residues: CASSTLFFPGLGNTGELFF.

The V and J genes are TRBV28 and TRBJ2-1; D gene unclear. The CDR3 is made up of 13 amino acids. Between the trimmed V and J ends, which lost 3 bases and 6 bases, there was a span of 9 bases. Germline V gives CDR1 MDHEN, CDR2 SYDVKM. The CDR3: CASSFWATNEQFF. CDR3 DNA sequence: TGTGCCAGCAGTTTTTGGGCCACCAATGAGCAGTTCTTC.

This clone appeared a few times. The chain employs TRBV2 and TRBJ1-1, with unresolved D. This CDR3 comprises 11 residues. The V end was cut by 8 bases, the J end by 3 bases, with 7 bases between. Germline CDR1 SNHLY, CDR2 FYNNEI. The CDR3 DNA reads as TGTGCCAGCGATTCGTACACTGAAGCTTTCTTT. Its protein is CASDSYTEAFF.

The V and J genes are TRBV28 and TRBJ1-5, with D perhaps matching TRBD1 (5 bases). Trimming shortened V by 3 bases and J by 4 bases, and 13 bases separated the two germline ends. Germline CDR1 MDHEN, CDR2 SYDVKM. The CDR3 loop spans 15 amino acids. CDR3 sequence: CASSFSRGGNQPQHF. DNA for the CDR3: TGTGCCAGCAGTTTTAGTCGGGGGGGAAATCAGCCCCAGCATTTT. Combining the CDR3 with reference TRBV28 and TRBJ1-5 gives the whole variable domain DVKVTQSSRYLVKRTGEKVFLECVQDMDHENMFWYRQDPGLGLRLIYFSYDVKMKEKGDIPEGYSVSREKKERFSLILESASTNQTSMYLCASSFSRGGNQPQHFGDGTRLSIL.

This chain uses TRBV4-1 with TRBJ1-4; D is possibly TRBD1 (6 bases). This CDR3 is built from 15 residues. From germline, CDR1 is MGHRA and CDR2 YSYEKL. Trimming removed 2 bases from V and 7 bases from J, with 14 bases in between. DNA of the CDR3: TGCGCCAGCAGCCAACGGGTAGGGGGTCTTGAAAAACTGTTTTTT. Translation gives CASSQRVGGLEKLFF.